One and the same sample provided the 4 T cell receptor beta chains below, sequenced in a study of cytomegalovirus exposure and HLA in healthy donors. Primers included in the PCR were 60 Vbeta and 13 Jbeta primers. Measured with immunoSEQ multiplex PCR; TCRdb has only the in-frame clones, and not every one. The sample lists 90,000 to 130,000 clones; 79% were seen once. Sequenced input: PBMCs. The receptors originated from a woman aged 18-30 years in good health and CMV-seropositive.

The CDR3 sequence is CASSSPGGGFTEAFF. The CDR3 bases are TGTGCCAGCAGTTCCCCGGGAGGGGGTTTCACTGAAGCTTTCTTT. This chain links TRBV28 with TRBJ1-1; tentatively, D is TRBD1 (6 bases). Between the trimmed V and J ends, which lost 4 bases and 4 bases, there was a span of 16 bases. The CDR3 sequence is 15 residues long. Looked up from germline, CDR1 is MDHEN and CDR2 is SYDVKM.

The chain recombines TRBV27 with TRBJ1-2; TRBD1 aligns across 12 bases. CDR1 MNHEY and CDR2 SMNVEV come from the germline V gene (reference sequence). V lost 8 bases to trimming and J lost 6 bases; unmatched junction nucleotides: 13. The CDR3 covers 16 residues. The CDR3: CASRVRGQGALNGYTF. Here the CDR3 DNA reads TGTGCCAGCCGCGTCCGGGGACAGGGGGCGCTGAATGGCTACACCTTC.

This clone was detected once. V and J are TRBV27 and TRBJ1-1; TRBD1 might be the D (5 bases). V was cut by 6 bases and J by 1 base, with 12 bases left in between. The CDR3 is 14 residues long. Germline V gene sequence: CDR1 MNHEY, CDR2 SMNVEV (reference sequence). CDR3: CASSRKQENTEAFF. The CDR3 DNA is TGTGCCAGCAGCCGAAAACAGGAGAACACTGAAGCTTTCTTT.

The sample holds one count of this clone. This chain connects TRBV9 to TRBJ1-2, with D unresolved. This CDR3 spans 13 amino acids. The ends were cut back, 2 bases at V and 7 bases at J, with 12 bases in the middle. Germline loops: CDR1 SGDLS, CDR2 YYNGEE. The CDR3 DNA follows: TGTGCCAGCAGCGTCCGAGACATCGGTGGCTACACCTTC. As protein: CASSVRDIGGYTF.